This record covers a single T cell receptor beta chain. Germline V lookup: CDR1 MNHNS, CDR2 SASEGT. Trimming shortened V by 3 bases and J by 0 bases, and 5 bases separated the two germline ends. CDR3 size: 13 residues. The data stem from a study of T cell responses to AZD1222 COVID-19 vaccine. The repertoire was sequenced with immunoSEQ multiplex PCR; TCRdb's copy has only in-frame clones and lacks some. The sample comprises about 130,000 clones, under 95% of which are singletons, and around 1% rests with the top ten. The chain is built from TRBV6-1 and TRBJ1-2; no definite D call. The sequencing here drew on peripheral blood, taken 28 days after the second AZD1222 dose. The origin of this receptor is an adult who received the AZD1222 COVID-19 vaccine. Here the CDR3 DNA reads TGTGCCAGCAGTGAGTTAGCTAACTATGGCTACACCTTC. The encoded protein is CASSELANYGYTF.